These T cell receptor beta chains were read from a single sample in a study of cytomegalovirus exposure and HLA in healthy donors. Sequencing was performed with immunoSEQ multiplex PCR; in TCRdb, only in-frame clones are kept and a portion is missing. This sample carries about 200,000 clones, roughly 73% of them seen once, and the ten largest clones take roughly 2.1%. Input material: PBMCs. These receptors came from a woman in her twenties or thirties in good health and CMV-seropositive. Each CDR3 is given with its conserved first and last residue. A D gene is named only where the DNA matches it firmly. Size values are once, few and many counts, or a class for expanded clones, and some rows have none.

d_gene: .; v_gene: TRBV29-1; abundance: .; j_gene: TRBJ2-7; CDR3aa: CSASHDSYSYEQYF; CDR3nt: TGCAGCGCGTCACATGACAGCTACTCCTACGAGCAGTACTTC
d_gene: .; v_gene: TRBV19; abundance: .; j_gene: TRBJ2-7; CDR3aa: CASKVSGVSYEQYF; CDR3nt: TGTGCCAGTAAGGTATCCGGGGTTTCCTACGAGCAGTACTTC
d_gene: .; v_gene: TRBV27; abundance: .; j_gene: TRBJ1-5; CDR3aa: CASSLSIAAVPQHF; CDR3nt: TGTGCCAGCAGTTTATCGATCGCGGCCGTGCCCCAGCATTTT
d_gene: TRBD1; v_gene: TRBV6-5; abundance: few; j_gene: TRBJ1-2; CDR3aa: CASSFFRGQRNYGYTF; CDR3nt: TGTGCCAGCAGTTTTTTTAGGGGACAGCGTAACTATGGCTACACCTTC
d_gene: .; v_gene: TRBV11-2; abundance: once; j_gene: TRBJ2-7; CDR3aa: CASSLGPGSGYEQYF; CDR3nt: TGTGCCAGCAGCTTAGGACCTGGGAGCGGCTACGAGCAGTACTTC
d_gene: TRBD1; v_gene: TRBV28; abundance: .; j_gene: TRBJ1-2; CDR3aa: CASSNPEGANYGYTF; CDR3nt: TGTGCCAGCTCCAACCCTGAGGGGGCAAACTATGGCTACACCTTC
d_gene: TRBD2; v_gene: TRBV30; abundance: once; j_gene: TRBJ2-1; CDR3aa: CAWSVQSGGRNEQFF; CDR3nt: TGTGCCTGGAGTGTACAGAGCGGGGGGCGTAATGAGCAGTTCTTC
d_gene: TRBD1; v_gene: TRBV10-1; abundance: .; j_gene: TRBJ1-2; CDR3aa: CASETGERGWDGYTF; CDR3nt: TGCGCCAGCGAGACAGGGGAAAGAGGTTGGGATGGCTACACCTTC
d_gene: TRBD1; v_gene: TRBV7-2; abundance: .; j_gene: TRBJ1-1; CDR3aa: CASSPRYRGEAFF; CDR3nt: TGTGCCAGCAGCCCTCGGTACAGGGGGGAAGCTTTCTTT
d_gene: .; v_gene: TRBV12-1; abundance: once; j_gene: TRBJ1-1; CDR3aa: CASRLRGQSTEAFF; CDR3nt: TGTGCCAGCAGACTTCGGGGACAGAGCACTGAAGCTTTCTTT
d_gene: .; v_gene: TRBV27; abundance: .; j_gene: TRBJ2-3; CDR3aa: CASGRIADTQYF; CDR3nt: TGTGCCAGCGGGAGGATTGCTGATACGCAGTATTTT
d_gene: TRBD2; v_gene: TRBV29-1; abundance: .; j_gene: TRBJ2-3; CDR3aa: CSAWLSGGATDTQYF; CDR3nt: TGCAGCGCCTGGCTGAGCGGGGGGGCAACAGATACGCAGTATTTT
d_gene: .; v_gene: TRBV2; abundance: .; j_gene: TRBJ1-2; CDR3aa: CASSSDIMYYGYTF; CDR3nt: TGTGCCAGCAGTTCTGACATAATGTACTATGGCTACACCTTC
d_gene: .; v_gene: TRBV7-2; abundance: .; j_gene: TRBJ1-1; CDR3aa: CASSYGQFGVGTEAFF; CDR3nt: TGTGCCAGCAGCTATGGACAGTTCGGGGTGGGCACTGAAGCTTTCTTT
d_gene: .; v_gene: TRBV20-1; abundance: .; j_gene: TRBJ1-2; CDR3aa: CSAPFQAGYTF; CDR3nt: TGCAGTGCTCCCTTCCAGGCGGGCTACACCTTC
d_gene: .; v_gene: TRBV10-3; abundance: .; j_gene: TRBJ1-2; CDR3aa: CAISATRGYGYTF; CDR3nt: TGTGCCATCAGTGCAACACGGGGTTATGGCTACACCTTC
d_gene: TRBD1; v_gene: TRBV5-1; abundance: .; j_gene: TRBJ2-6; CDR3aa: CASSSGQGLSGANVLTF; CDR3nt: TGCGCCAGCAGCTCCGGACAGGGCCTATCTGGGGCCAACGTCCTGACTTTC
d_gene: TRBD2; v_gene: TRBV2; abundance: few; j_gene: TRBJ2-5; CDR3aa: CASLLAGGKETQYF; CDR3nt: TGTGCCAGCCTTCTAGCGGGGGGGAAGGAGACCCAGTACTTC
d_gene: TRBD2; v_gene: TRBV7-2; abundance: few; j_gene: TRBJ2-7; CDR3aa: CASSSLSGGGLSYEQYF; CDR3nt: TGTGCCAGCAGCTCCCTCTCCGGGGGGGGGCTCTCCTACGAGCAGTACTTC
d_gene: TRBD2; v_gene: TRBV15; abundance: .; j_gene: TRBJ2-3; CDR3aa: CATSRDRASGIPRDTQYF; CDR3nt: TGTGCCACCAGCAGAGATCGAGCTAGCGGGATCCCCCGGGATACGCAGTATTTT
d_gene: .; v_gene: TRBV18; abundance: few; j_gene: TRBJ1-1; CDR3aa: CASSPKEFLNTEAFF; CDR3nt: TGTGCCAGCTCACCCAAGGAGTTTTTGAACACTGAAGCTTTCTTT
d_gene: TRBD1; v_gene: TRBV5-6; abundance: .; j_gene: TRBJ2-7; CDR3aa: CASSRPGQGAGEQYF; CDR3nt: TGTGCCAGCAGTCGCCCGGGACAGGGGGCAGGGGAGCAGTACTTC
d_gene: TRBD1; v_gene: TRBV7-9; abundance: few; j_gene: TRBJ2-3; CDR3aa: CASSFGQVTDTQYF; CDR3nt: TGTGCCAGCAGCTTCGGACAGGTCACAGATACGCAGTATTTT
d_gene: .; v_gene: TRBV7-2; abundance: .; j_gene: TRBJ2-5; CDR3aa: CASTIRGTHKETQYF; CDR3nt: TGTGCCAGCACCATCCGCGGGACCCACAAGGAGACCCAGTACTTC
d_gene: .; v_gene: TRBV30; abundance: .; j_gene: TRBJ1-3; CDR3aa: CAWNPGGNTIYF; CDR3nt: TGTGCCTGGAACCCCGGTGGAAACACCATATATTTT
d_gene: TRBD2; v_gene: TRBV10-3; abundance: .; j_gene: TRBJ2-1; CDR3aa: CAISAEREFNEQFF; CDR3nt: TGTGCCATCAGTGCCGAGCGGGAGTTCAATGAGCAGTTCTTC
d_gene: .; v_gene: TRBV28; abundance: .; j_gene: TRBJ1-1; CDR3aa: CASLRGLGTEAFF; CDR3nt: TGTGCCAGCTTGCGCGGTTTGGGCACTGAAGCTTTCTTT
d_gene: .; v_gene: TRBV7-9; abundance: .; j_gene: TRBJ2-3; CDR3aa: CASSLAVLGDTDTQYF; CDR3nt: TGTGCCAGCAGCTTAGCCGTTCTAGGAGACACAGATACGCAGTATTTT
d_gene: TRBD2; v_gene: TRBV30; abundance: .; j_gene: TRBJ2-5; CDR3aa: CAWTLKALAGSTQYF; CDR3nt: TGTGCCTGGACCCTAAAGGCCCTAGCGGGGAGCACCCAGTACTTC
d_gene: .; v_gene: TRBV9; abundance: .; j_gene: TRBJ2-2; CDR3aa: CASSVASGSQTGELFF; CDR3nt: TGTGCCAGCAGCGTAGCTAGTGGCAGTCAAACCGGGGAGCTGTTTTTT
d_gene: .; v_gene: TRBV27; abundance: few; j_gene: TRBJ2-3; CDR3aa: CASSLFRATDTQYF; CDR3nt: TGTGCCAGCAGTTTATTCAGGGCCACAGATACGCAGTATTTT